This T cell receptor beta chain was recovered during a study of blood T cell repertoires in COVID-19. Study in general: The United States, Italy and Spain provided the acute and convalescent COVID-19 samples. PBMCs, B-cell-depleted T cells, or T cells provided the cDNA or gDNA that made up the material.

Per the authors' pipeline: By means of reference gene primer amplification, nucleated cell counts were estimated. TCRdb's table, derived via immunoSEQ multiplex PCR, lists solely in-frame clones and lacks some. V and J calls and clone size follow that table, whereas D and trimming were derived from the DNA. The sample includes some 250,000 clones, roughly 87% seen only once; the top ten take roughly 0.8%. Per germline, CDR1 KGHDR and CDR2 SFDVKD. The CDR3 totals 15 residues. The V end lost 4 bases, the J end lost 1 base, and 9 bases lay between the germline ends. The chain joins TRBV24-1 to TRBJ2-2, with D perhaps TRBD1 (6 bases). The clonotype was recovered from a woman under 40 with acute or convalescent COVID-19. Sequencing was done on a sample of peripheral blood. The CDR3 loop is CATSEGTLNTGELFF. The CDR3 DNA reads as TGTGCCACCAGTGAAGGGACACTGAACACCGGGGAGCTGTTTTTT.